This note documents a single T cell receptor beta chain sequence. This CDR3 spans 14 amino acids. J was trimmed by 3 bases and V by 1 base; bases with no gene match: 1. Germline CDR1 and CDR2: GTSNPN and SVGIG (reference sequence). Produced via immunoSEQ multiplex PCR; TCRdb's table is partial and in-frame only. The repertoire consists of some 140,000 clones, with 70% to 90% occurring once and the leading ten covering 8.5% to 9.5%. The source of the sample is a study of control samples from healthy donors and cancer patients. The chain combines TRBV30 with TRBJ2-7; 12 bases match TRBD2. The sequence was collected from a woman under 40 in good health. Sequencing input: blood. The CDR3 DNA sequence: TGTGCCTGGAGTGCGGGACTAGCGGGCTACGAGCAGTACTTC. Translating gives CAWSAGLAGYEQYF.